This TCR beta chain was recovered during a study of T cell repertoires in cytomegalovirus infection. Study context: Through public TCR beta signatures, both CMV infection and matching HLA type were indicated.

This clonotype was found many times. Its specificity is unknown. Study-level results: The ex vivo response was dominated by HLA-C-restricted CMV-specific TCR beta clonotypes.

TCRdb called the reads again in MiXCR, with one record for every CDR3 protein. This sample has around 530,000 distinct CDR3 sequences, with approximately 26% found just once. J lost 12 bases, V lost 4 bases, and 10 bases had no gene match. Per the germline V gene, CDR1 is MNHEY and CDR2 is SVGEGT. The CDR3 has 15 residues. The sample was PBMCs. This clonotype was sampled from a human donor in good health (CMV status not recorded). Some clones in this sample may be carry-over from other donors' samples. The chain has TRBV6-2 or TRBV6-3 and TRBJ1-6; 9 nucleotides line up with TRBD1. The CDR3 is CASSSPGQGIRPLHF. CDR3 bases: TGTGCCAGCAGTTCGCCCGGACAGGGGATACGACCCCTCCACTTT.